What follows describes a single T cell receptor (beta chain). The antigen is not known. Per the germline V gene, CDR1 is MNHNS and CDR2 is SASEGT. CDR3 length: 15 residues. The data were obtained in a study of blood T cells in healthy people across ages. Study findings and constraints: A greater number of naive CD4+ cells and higher diversity distinguished long-lived donors from aged donors. Estimates drawn from one million T cells were deemed to understate diversity.

Together with a sample-barcoded 5' primer, a J-beta primer mix was included in a second PCR lasting about 6 to 11 cycles. TCRdb reprocessed the 5' RACE reads with MiXCR, giving one entry per CDR3 protein. The data show around 1.5 million distinct CDR3 sequences, with approximately 59% seen just once and 6.5% to 8.5% held by the top ten. Healthy Caucasians from Russia aged roughly 6 to 95 served as donors. Extracted total RNA amounted to at least 6 micrograms for each sample. Specimen: blood. V usage is TRBV6-1 and J usage is TRBJ2-4; 8 nucleotides align to TRBD1. The J call is doubtful: the DNA matches TRBJ2-7 better. The source is a young man in good health. CDR3 protein: CASSERGTGRHEQYF. The CDR3 nucleotides read TGTGCCAGCAGTGAGCGCGGGACAGGAAGACACGAGCAGTACTTC.